The 10 T cell receptor beta chains reported below all come from one sample, sequenced in a study of T cell repertoires in cytomegalovirus infection (dated by TCRdb to about 2019). Sequenced using an Illumina HiSeq 1500. The public reads were run again by TCRdb, first through fastp at Q25 and then through MiXCR, and only productive beta chains were kept. Every entry covers one CDR3 protein and lists the most common genes and DNA from its rows. The sample includes roughly 860,000 distinct CDR3 sequences, with about 33% observed a single time. 12% of the sample rests with the top ten. No antigens are known for them. In light of the paper, this sample's treatment or condition label describes: in vitro stimulation with specific CMV peptide epitopes to enrich CMV-specific T cells. The sequencing used cultured CD8+ T cells from PBMCs, collected from culture after CMV antigen stimulation. The source is a human donor in good health (CMV status not recorded). Some clones in this sample may be carry-over from other donors' samples.

This chain joins TRBV12-5 and TRBJ2-2, with D hard to call. There are 14 residues in the CDR3. Trimming pared 6 bases from V and 6 bases from J, leaving 14 bases between. Germline CDR1 is LGHNT and CDR2 is FRNRAP. This CDR3 reads CASGSDMKAGELFF. DNA of the CDR3: TGTGCTAGTGGCTCCGACATGAAGGCCGGGGAGCTGTTTTTT. The variable domain in full, with the rest retrieved from reference TRBV12-5 and TRBJ2-2, is DARVTQTPRHKVTEMGQEVTMRCQPILGHNTVFWYRQTMMQGLELLAYFRNRAPLDDSGMPKDRFSAEMPDATLATLKIQPSEPRDSAVYFCASGSDMKAGELFFGEGSRLTVL.

DNA of the CDR3: TGTGCTAGTGGTTTGCCGGGACAGGGCATCCATGAGCAGTTCTTC. This codes for CASGLPGQGIHEQFF. This chain joins TRBV12-5 and TRBJ2-1; 9 nucleotides match TRBD1. CDR1 LGHNT and CDR2 FRNRAP come from the germline V gene. With V trimmed by 2 bases and J by 8 bases, 7 bases remained unmatched. This CDR3 has 15 residues. Filled out from reference TRBV12-5 and TRBJ2-1, the complete variable domain reads DARVTQTPRHKVTEMGQEVTMRCQPILGHNTVFWYRQTMMQGLELLAYFRNRAPLDDSGMPKDRFSAEMPDATLATLKIQPSEPRDSAVYFCASGLPGQGIHEQFFGPGTRLTVL.

This clonotype was found many times. The V call is TRBV7-2, the J call TRBJ1-2, with unresolved D. The CDR3 totals 14 residues. Looked up from germline, CDR1 is SGHTA and CDR2 is FQGNSA. V lost 7 bases to trimming and J lost 5 bases, with 17 bases between them. The CDR3 protein is CASIPGERTYGYTF. The CDR3 DNA follows: TGTGCCAGCATCCCGGGTGAGAGAACTTATGGCTACACCTTC. Full variable domain (rest looked up from reference TRBV7-2 and TRBJ1-2): GAGVSQSPSNKVTEKGKDVELRCDPISGHTALYWYRQSLGQGLEFLIYFQGNSAPDKSGLPSDRFSAERTGGSVSTLTIQRTQQEDSAVYLCASIPGERTYGYTFGSGTRLTVV.

In this sample, this clonotype turned up a few times. The chain uses TRBV6-1 and TRBJ1-5; no definite D call. Germline V gene lookup returns CDR1 MNHNS and CDR2 SASEGT. This CDR3 spans 15 amino acids. Between the trimmed V and J ends, which lost 3 bases and 0 bases, there was a span of 9 bases. The DNA of the CDR3 is TGTGCCAGCAGTGAGTTCAACTATAGCAATCAGCCCCAGCATTTT. Its translation: CASSEFNYSNQPQHF.

The chain employs TRBV6-5 and TRBJ2-2, with D possibly TRBD2 on 5 matching bases. V was pared by 7 bases and J by 7 bases, with 16 bases between. Looked up from germline, CDR1 is MNHEY and CDR2 is SVGAGI. This CDR3 is 14 amino acids long. DNA of the CDR3: TGTGCCAGCACCAAAACTAGGGTCGGCGGGGAGCTGTTTTTT. This encodes CASTKTRVGGELFF.

This clonotype occurred a few times. This rearrangement joins TRBV2 to TRBJ2-2; 11 bases agree with TRBD2. The V segment lost 0 bases and the J segment 1 base; nucleotides outside the gene matches: 7. CDR3 length: 19 amino acids. The germline V gene encodes CDR1 SNHLY and CDR2 FYNNEI. The CDR3 nucleotides are TGTGCCAGCAGTGAAGCGCTACTAGCGGGGGCTTTGAACACCGGGGAGCTGTTTTTT. Its protein is CASSEALLAGALNTGELFF. Using reference TRBV2 and TRBJ2-2 for the parts outside the CDR3, the full variable domain is EPEVTQTPSHQVTQMGQEVILRCVPISNHLYFYWYRQILGQKVEFLVSFYNNEISEKSEIFDDQFSVERPDGSNFTLKIRSTKLEDSAMYFCASSEALLAGALNTGELFFGEGSRLTVL.

This clonotype has just one count. The chain links TRBV7-9 to TRBJ2-7; no clear D. Looked up from germline, CDR1 is SEHNR and CDR2 is FQNEAQ (reference sequence). The CDR3 is made up of 13 amino acids. The CDR3 DNA is TGTGCCAACAGCTTACAAGGGTGGGACGAGCAGTACGTC. Translation gives CANSLQGWDEQYV.

This clonotype was seen a few times. V gene TRBV19 combines with J gene TRBJ2-2, with D hard to call. The V end lost 9 bases, the J end lost 4 bases, and 9 bases lay between the germline ends. The CDR3 consists of 12 residues. Germline V gene lookup returns CDR1 LNHDA and CDR2 SQIVND (reference sequence). CDR3 loop: CASHLGTGELFF. The CDR3 DNA reads as TGTGCCAGCCATCTGGGCACCGGGGAGCTGTTTTTT.

The chain recombines TRBV11-2 with TRBJ1-1; 8 bases line up with TRBD1. CDR3 size: 15 residues. The V segment lost 5 bases and the J segment 1 base; nucleotides outside the gene matches: 6. Germline values: CDR1 SGHAT, CDR2 FQNNGV. The CDR3: CASSAWDRPNTEAFF. DNA of the CDR3: TGTGCCAGCAGCGCATGGGACAGGCCGAACACTGAAGCTTTCTTT.

Remarks on this clonotype: The junction departs from the called germline gene at one end, perhaps through a read error. The CDR3 sequence: CANSQAQRPETQYF. The CDR3 DNA reads TGCGCCAACAGCCAAGCCCAGCGACCAGAGACCCAGTACTTC. The chain joins TRBV4-3 to TRBJ2-5, with D hard to call. The CDR3 totals 14 residues. Germline V gives CDR1 LGHNA, CDR2 YSLEER.